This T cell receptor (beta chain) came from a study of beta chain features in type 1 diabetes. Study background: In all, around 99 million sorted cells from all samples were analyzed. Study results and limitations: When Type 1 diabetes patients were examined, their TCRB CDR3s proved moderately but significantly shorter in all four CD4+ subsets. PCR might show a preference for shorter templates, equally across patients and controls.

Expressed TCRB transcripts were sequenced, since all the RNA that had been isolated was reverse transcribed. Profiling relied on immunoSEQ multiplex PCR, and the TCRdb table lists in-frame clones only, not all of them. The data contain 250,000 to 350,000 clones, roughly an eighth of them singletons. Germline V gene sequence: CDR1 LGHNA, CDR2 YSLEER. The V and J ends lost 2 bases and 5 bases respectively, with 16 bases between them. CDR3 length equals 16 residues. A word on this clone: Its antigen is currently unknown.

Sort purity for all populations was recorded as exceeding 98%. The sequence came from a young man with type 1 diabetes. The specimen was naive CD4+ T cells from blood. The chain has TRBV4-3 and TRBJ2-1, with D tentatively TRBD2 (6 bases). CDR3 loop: CASSQQAGSVHNEQFF. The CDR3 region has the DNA TGCGCCAGCAGCCAACAAGCCGGGAGTGTTCACAATGAGCAGTTCTTC.